One sample yielded the 20 T cell receptor beta chains listed below, sequenced in a study of shared clonotypes between healthy human individuals. Produced via immunoSEQ multiplex PCR; TCRdb's table is partial and in-frame only. Of some 2,500,000 clones listed, about nine tenths are singletons. Sequencing used naive CD4+ T cells from PBMCs. The sample's subset: CD45RA+ positively selected. The receptors were sampled from a man aged 18 to 30 in good health. Some clones in this sample may be carry-over from other donors' samples.

This clone was counted between two and nine times. This chain links TRBV10-3 with TRBJ2-3; 8 bases align to TRBD2. V lost 6 bases, J lost 8 bases, and 7 bases stayed unmatched. The CDR3 spans 13 residues. Germline CDR1 and CDR2: ENHRY and SYGVKD. The CDR3 here is CAIRDSGGGTQYF. The CDR3 nucleotides read TGTGCCATCAGGGACTCGGGAGGGGGTACGCAGTATTTT.

J is TRBJ2-2 and V is TRBV10-3; no firm D call. V lost 8 bases, J lost 0 bases, and 7 bases lay in between. In germline, CDR1 is ENHRY, CDR2 SYGVKD. The CDR3 covers 13 residues. CDR3 in amino acids: CAIGFTNTGELFF. In nucleotides, the CDR3 is TGTGCCATCGGCTTTACGAACACCGGGGAGCTGTTTTTT.

CDR3 bases: TGTGCCAGCACCCGACAGGGTTTAAGCGAGCAGTACTTC. Its translation is CASTRQGLSEQYF. The V and J genes are TRBV6-6 and TRBJ2-7; 7 positions agree with TRBD1. The CDR3 runs 13 residues. Germline assignment: CDR1 MNHNY and CDR2 SVGAGI (reference sequence). V dropped 7 bases and J dropped 6; count of bases not matched to a gene: 9.

The chain has TRBV7-2 and TRBJ2-1; 8 bases fit TRBD2. J was trimmed by 8 bases and V by 5 bases; bases with no gene match: 8. The CDR3 contains 14 residues. CDR1 is SGHTA, CDR2 FQGNSA, per germline. The CDR3 reads CASSRLAGRDEQFF. CDR3 DNA: TGTGCCAGCAGCCGCTTAGCGGGAAGAGATGAGCAGTTCTTC.

The V gene is TRBV28, the J gene TRBJ1-5; D is undetermined. Looked up from germline, CDR1 is MDHEN and CDR2 is SYDVKM. This CDR3 has 15 residues. The V and J ends lost 3 bases and 2 bases respectively, with 11 bases between them. CDR3 protein: CASSFGQRGNQPQHF. The CDR3 DNA sequence: TGTGCCAGCAGTTTCGGCCAGAGAGGCAATCAGCCCCAGCATTTT.

The V gene is TRBV5-1, the J gene TRBJ2-2, with TRBD2 as a possible D gene (6 bases). CDR1 is SGHRS, CDR2 YFSETQ, per germline. V was shortened by 4 bases and J by 4 bases, with 14 bases between the two germline ends. This CDR3 has 15 amino acids. In DNA form, the CDR3 reads TGCGCCAGCAGCGGCCGAGGGACTGCCACCGGGGAGCTGTTTTTT. Protein: CASSGRGTATGELFF.

The chain links TRBV6-1 to TRBJ1-5, with 9 bases lining up with TRBD1. J lost 4 bases, V lost 5 bases, and 9 bases had no gene match. Germline values: CDR1 MNHNS, CDR2 SASEGT. The length of the CDR3 is 16 residues. The CDR3 DNA is TGTGCCAGCAGTCAAGATCCGGGACAGGGAAATCAGCCCCAGCATTTT. Protein sequence: CASSQDPGQGNQPQHF.

This chain uses TRBV14 with TRBJ2-5; TRBD1 matches 9 bases. The germline V gene encodes CDR1 SGHDN and CDR2 FVKESK. V lost 4 bases, J lost 5 bases, and 11 bases stayed unmatched. The CDR3 totals 16 residues. The CDR3 here is CASSRAGTGIRETQYF. CDR3 bases: TGTGCCAGCAGCCGAGCCGGGACAGGGATTCGGGAGACCCAGTACTTC.

The J gene is TRBJ1-2, the V gene TRBV30; D uncertain. Trimming stripped 0 bases from V and 8 bases from J, with 13 bases between. Germline CDR1 GTSNPN, CDR2 SVGIG (reference sequence). The CDR3 is made up of 13 amino acids. The CDR3 DNA reads as TGTGCCTGGAGTGTTTTGACTTACGGGGGCTACACCTTC. Translation: CAWSVLTYGGYTF.

The V gene is TRBV7-9, the J gene TRBJ2-3; no clear D. Germline V CDR1 and CDR2: SEHNR, FQNEAQ (reference sequence). The CDR3 consists of 15 residues. The V and J ends lost 1 base and 4 bases respectively, with 12 bases between them. The CDR3 here is CASSLGEGFPDTQYF. DNA of the CDR3: TGTGCCAGCAGCTTAGGGGAAGGTTTCCCAGATACGCAGTATTTT.

The CDR3 sequence: CASSRSVRAEPQYF. In nucleotides, the CDR3 is TGTGCCAGCAGTCGAAGCGTTCGGGCGGAGCCCCAGTACTTC. This sequence joins TRBV2 and TRBJ2-5; unclear D gene. The CDR3 has 14 amino acids. Between the trimmed V and J ends, which lost 5 bases and 9 bases, there was a span of 19 bases. CDR1 is SNHLY, CDR2 FYNNEI, per germline.

This chain links TRBV7-8 with TRBJ1-2; D ambiguous. Per the germline V gene, CDR1 is SGHVS and CDR2 is FQNEAQ. The CDR3 has 13 residues. The V end lost 5 bases, the J end lost 4 bases, and 11 bases lay between the germline ends. CDR3 protein: CASSPRVSYGYTF. The CDR3 DNA sequence: TGTGCCAGCAGCCCTAGGGTCTCCTATGGCTACACCTTC.

The chain has TRBV4-2 and TRBJ1-3; D is uncertain. Germline assignment: CDR1 LGHNA and CDR2 YNFKEQ. V lost 3 bases and J lost 5, with 8 bases in between. The CDR3 spans 13 residues. This CDR3 reads CASSHDPRNTIYF. The CDR3 nucleotides read TGTGCCAGCAGCCACGATCCAAGAAACACCATATATTTT.

CDR3: CASRGRVWGNQPQHF. The DNA of the CDR3 is TGTGCCAGCAGGGGGCGGGTATGGGGGAATCAGCCCCAGCATTTT. The rearrangement links TRBV28 to TRBJ1-5; D may be TRBD1 (5 bases). CDR1 and CDR2 (germline): MDHEN, SYDVKM. CDR3 length: 15 residues. The germline V and J ends were trimmed by 6 bases and 4 bases, with 16 bases remaining between them.

The rearrangement joins TRBV2 to TRBJ1-5; D remains ambiguous. With 3 bases removed from V and 2 bases from J, the gap between germline ends came to 5 bases. The CDR3 is made up of 13 amino acids. Germline V CDR1 and CDR2: SNHLY, FYNNEI. CDR3 sequence (DNA): TGTGCCAGCAGTGACATAGGCAATCAGCCCCAGCATTTT. Encoded protein: CASSDIGNQPQHF.

This clone occurred once. The CDR3 protein is CASSPPGRRGTGELFF. The CDR3 DNA is TGTGCCAGCTCCCCGCCAGGCCGGCGGGGCACCGGGGAGCTGTTTTTT. This sequence joins TRBV18 and TRBJ2-2; TRBD2 is a possible D gene (6 bases). The CDR3 has 16 residues. The germline gives CDR1 KGHSH, CDR2 LQKENI. V was cut by 6 bases and J by 4 bases, with 18 bases left in between.

The chain has TRBV27 and TRBJ2-3; D may be TRBD1 or TRBD2 (5 bases each). V dropped 4 bases and J dropped 2 bases, with 22 bases sitting between them. Germline lookup yields CDR1 MNHEY and CDR2 SMNVEV (reference sequence). There are 18 residues in the CDR3. DNA for the CDR3: TGTGCCAGCAGTTCCGCTCCCCCTAGGGACCGACCCACAGATACGCAGTATTTT. As protein: CASSSAPPRDRPTDTQYF.

This clone was found a few times. V and J are TRBV11-1 and TRBJ2-1, with 10 bases identical to TRBD2. The germline CDR1 and CDR2 sequences are SGHAT and FQDESV (reference sequence). Trimming took 2 bases from V and 6 from J; bases not matched to a gene: 4. The CDR3 runs 15 residues. The CDR3 DNA follows: TGTGCCAGCAGCTTATCCGGGACTAGCGTCAATGAGCAGTTCTTC. Amino acid sequence: CASSLSGTSVNEQFF.

The chain recombines TRBV18 with TRBJ2-2; TRBD2 matches at 11 bases. CDR3 length: 15 residues. V shed 6 bases, J shed 7 bases, and the junction held 7 bases outside the gene matches. The germline CDR1 and CDR2 sequences are KGHSH and LQKENI. DNA of the CDR3: TGTGCCAGCTCCCTACTAGCGGGAGACTTCGGGGAGCTGTTTTTT. This sequence encodes CASSLLAGDFGELFF.

This clone was detected only a few times. This chain joins TRBV30 and TRBJ1-1; unclear D gene. Germline lookup yields CDR1 GTSNPN and CDR2 SVGIG (reference sequence). Trimming pared 5 bases from V and 4 bases from J, leaving 5 bases between. This CDR3 has 10 amino acids. This CDR3 reads CAWERTEAFF. DNA for the CDR3: TGTGCCTGGGAGCGCACTGAAGCTTTCTTT. The full variable domain, its missing parts supplied by reference TRBV30 and TRBJ1-1, is SQTIHQWPATLVQPVGSPLSLECTVEGTSNPNLYWYRQAAGRGLQLLFYSVGIGQISSEVPQNLSASRPQDRQFILSSKKLLLSDSGFYLCAWERTEAFFGQGTRLTVV.